This T cell receptor (beta chain) comes out of a study of blood T cell repertoires in COVID-19. Study-wide context: There were acute and convalescent COVID-19 samples, and they came from the United States, Italy and Spain. PBMCs, B-cell-depleted T cells, or T cells were the source of the cDNA or gDNA that made up the material.

The germline CDR1 and CDR2 sequences are MNHEY and SMNVEV (reference sequence). This CDR3 is 15 amino acids long. V shed 7 bases, J shed 3 bases, and the junction held 5 bases outside the gene matches. Methods used by the authors: Amplified reference gene primers provided the basis for estimating nucleated cell counts. Using immunoSEQ multiplex PCR, the repertoire was profiled, and TCRdb retains in-frame clones only, with some absent. The D gene and trimming were derived from the DNA, and the V and J assignments and clone size from that table. Found here are about 230,000 clones, roughly 88% of them singletons; the top ten hold 27%.

Specimen: peripheral blood. This receptor was identified in a man between 35 and 55 years old with acute or convalescent COVID-19. This sequence joins TRBV27 and TRBJ2-1, with 11 bases that match TRBD2. CDR3 bases: TGTGCCAGCAAGCTAGCGGGAGGAGGCTACAATGAGCAGTTCTTC. It codes for CASKLAGGGYNEQFF.